This TCR beta chain was identified in a study of blood T cell repertoires in COVID-19. Study-wide context: There were acute and convalescent COVID-19 samples, and they came from the United States, Italy and Spain. In each case, the material was cDNA or gDNA derived from T cells, B-cell-depleted T cells, or PBMCs.

There are 13 residues in the CDR3. Per germline, CDR1 MNHEY and CDR2 SMNVEV (reference sequence). V lost 7 bases and J 3 bases, leaving 13 bases between the germline ends. Measured with immunoSEQ multiplex PCR; TCRdb has only the in-frame clones, and not every one. The table has around 300,000 clones, roughly 90% seen once; the top ten hold around 0.93%. During active infection, Seattle patients enrolled and were then monitored through disease. Sequencing input: peripheral blood. The receptor was isolated from a woman aged 40 to 49 with COVID-19, enrolled during active disease. The genes are TRBV27 and TRBJ2-7; TRBD2 might be the D (5 bases). As DNA, the CDR3 is TGTGCCAGCAAGTACGGGGTGAACTACGAGCAGTACTTC. Translated, it gives CASKYGVNYEQYF.